These 9 T cell receptor beta chains were sequenced from one sample in a study of blood T cell repertoires in COVID-19. Libraries were prepared by immunoSEQ multiplex PCR; TCRdb keeps only in-frame clonotypes and omits some of them. The sample contains about 310,000 clones, around nine tenths of which appear only once. Source material: peripheral blood. The receptors come from a man aged 50 or older with active or convalescent COVID-19.

The chain combines TRBV6-5 with TRBJ1-1; tentative D call: TRBD1 (6 bases). V shed 7 bases and J shed 3 bases, with 12 bases lying between them. This CDR3 is built from 13 residues. Germline V gene data show CDR1 as MNHEY and CDR2 as SVGAGI. The CDR3 loop is CASNLNRDTEAFF. The CDR3 DNA reads TGTGCCAGCAACTTAAACAGGGACACTGAAGCTTTCTTT.

V and J are TRBV24-1 and TRBJ1-2, with D possibly matching TRBD1 (5 bases). This CDR3 has 16 amino acids. Germline V gives CDR1 KGHDR, CDR2 SFDVKD. Trimming cost V 4 bases and J 3 bases, with 17 bases left between them. Here the CDR3 reads CATSDRTAAGHYGYTF. The CDR3 DNA reads as TGTGCCACCAGTGACCGAACAGCGGCGGGGCACTATGGCTACACCTTC.

V gene TRBV6-1 combines with J gene TRBJ1-5; tentative D call: TRBD1 (5 bases). Germline CDR1 and CDR2: MNHNS and SASEGT. Trimming stripped 1 base from V and 3 bases from J, with 16 bases between. The CDR3 runs 17 residues. CDR3 sequence (DNA): TGTGCCAGCAGTGAAGGGCCAGGGAAGTTTTACAATCAGCCCCAGCATTTT. Translation: CASSEGPGKFYNQPQHF.

The chain carries TRBV30 and TRBJ1-5; D unresolved. Germline V CDR1 and CDR2: GTSNPN, SVGIG (reference sequence). The CDR3 covers 14 residues. V lost 0 bases and J lost 0, with 6 bases in between. This CDR3 is CAWSVGVSNQPQHF. The CDR3 DNA reads as TGTGCCTGGAGTGTGGGAGTTAGCAATCAGCCCCAGCATTTT.

This chain joins TRBV10-1 and TRBJ2-7; 9 bases align to TRBD2. CDR3 size: 14 residues. Unmatched junction bases numbered 9, after V lost 11 bases and J lost 1 base. Germline V gene sequence: CDR1 WNHNN, CDR2 SYGVQD (reference sequence). The CDR3 protein is CADIQAGGSYEQYF. CDR3 coding DNA: TGCGCCGACATTCAAGCGGGAGGTTCCTACGAGCAGTACTTC.

The chain combines TRBV2 with TRBJ1-4; 7 nucleotides match TRBD1. The J segment lost 4 bases and the V segment lost 7 bases, leaving 9 bases of the junction unmatched. The CDR3 runs 15 residues. The germline V gene encodes CDR1 SNHLY and CDR2 FYNNEI. CDR3 DNA sequence: TGTGCCAGCACCCCCGGGGACAGCCTTAATGAAAAACTGTTTTTT. Translated, it gives CASTPGDSLNEKLFF.

The rearrangement uses TRBV15 and TRBJ2-3; 7 nucleotides match TRBD2. J was trimmed by 2 bases and V by 6 bases; bases with no gene match: 11. This CDR3 has 16 amino acids. Germline loops: CDR1 LNHNV, CDR2 YYDKDF (reference sequence). The CDR3 is CATRGSGLAVTDTQYF. CDR3 nucleotides: TGTGCCACCAGGGGTAGCGGGCTAGCGGTCACAGATACGCAGTATTTT.

This clone turned up a few times. This chain joins TRBV5-1 and TRBJ2-1; 11 bases are shared with TRBD2. The CDR3 covers 15 residues. With V trimmed by 0 bases and J by 9 bases, 5 bases remained unmatched. Germline V gives CDR1 SGHRS, CDR2 YFSETQ. CDR3 DNA: TGCGCCAGCAGCTTGGCTGTAGCGGGAGGGAGTGAGCAGTTCTTC. As protein: CASSLAVAGGSEQFF.

The V gene is TRBV11-2, the J gene TRBJ2-7; 7 nucleotides line up with TRBD2. This CDR3 contains 14 residues. V dropped 4 bases and J dropped 2; count of bases not matched to a gene: 5. Germline CDR1 reads SGHAT; CDR2 reads FQNNGV. CDR3 sequence reads: CASSSLANAYEQYF. In nucleotides, the CDR3 is TGTGCCAGCAGCTCACTAGCGAATGCCTACGAGCAGTACTTC.